This T cell receptor (beta chain) appears in the sequencing data of a study of blood T cells in healthy people across ages. Study-wide results and limits: Donor CMV status was unknown, possibly confounding expanded clonotype changes. Greater diversity and more naive CD4+ cells were seen in long-lived donors than in aged donors.

Primed by a sample-barcoded 5' primer and a J-beta primer mix, a second PCR proceeded for about 6 to 11 cycles. Samples each returned at least 3 million CDR3-containing paired-end reads. TCRdb processed the 5' RACE reads anew with MiXCR; each CDR3 protein has one entry. Found here are 790,000 or so distinct CDR3 sequences, around 45% of them singletons; the top ten hold 15% to 20%. Per sample, no less than 5.5 micrograms of total RNA were extracted. As for this clonotype: The antigen is not known.

The sequence was collected from an elderly man in good health. Sequences were obtained from blood.

CDR3 sequence (DNA): TGCGCCAGCAGCTTTATAGAGATTAATAATTCACCCCTCCACTTT. It is translated as CASSFIEINNSPLHF. This chain links TRBV5-1 with TRBJ1-6, with D hard to call. Per the germline V gene, CDR1 is SGHRS and CDR2 is YFSETQ. The CDR3 totals 15 residues. Trimming pared 2 bases from V and 5 bases from J, leaving 11 bases between.